This T cell receptor beta chain originates from a study of blood T cell repertoires in COVID-19. Assay: immunoSEQ multiplex PCR; the TCRdb copy retains only in-frame clones and omits some. The sample yields more than 60,000 clones, roughly 85% seen once. This CDR3 contains 13 residues. V was shortened by 1 base and J by 5 bases, with 7 bases between the two germline ends. CDR1 is SGHTA and CDR2 is FQGTGA in the germline V gene. This clone was seen once. This chain joins TRBV7-3 and TRBJ2-3; D is ambiguous. Sequencing was performed on peripheral blood. This sequence originates from a woman of 80 years or more with active or convalescent COVID-19. CDR3 residues: CASSLNAGDTQYF. The CDR3 bases are TGTGCCAGCAGCTTAAATGCCGGAGATACGCAGTATTTT.